The 9 T cell receptor beta chains given below trace back to one sample, sequenced in a study of identical twins. TCRdb redid the calling of the 5' RACE reads with MiXCR, one entry per CDR3 protein. This table holds about 690,000 distinct CDR3 sequences, approximately 6% found once. Sequenced input: naive T cells sorted from blood. These receptors all come from a man aged 18 to 30 in good health.

This clonotype was counted many times. This chain uses TRBV9 with TRBJ2-7; perhaps TRBD2 as D (6 bases). With 0 bases removed from V and 3 bases from J, the gap between germline ends came to 13 bases. The CDR3 is made up of 15 amino acids. The germline gives CDR1 SGDLS, CDR2 YYNGEE. The CDR3 DNA sequence: TGTGCCAGCAGCGTAGCATCGGGACTCGTCTACGAGCAGTACTTC. The encoded protein is CASSVASGLVYEQYF. Looking up the rest from reference TRBV9 and TRBJ2-7 gives the full variable domain: DSGVTQTPKHLITATGQRVTLRCSPRSGDLSVYWYQQSLDQGLQFLIQYYNGEERAKGNILERFSAQQFPDLHSELNLSSLELGDSALYFCASSVASGLVYEQYFGPGTRLTVT.

The rearrangement joins TRBV30 to TRBJ2-1; D is perhaps TRBD2 (5 bases). Germline CDR1 is GTSNPN and CDR2 is SVGIG (reference sequence). The V end was cut by 0 bases, the J end by 4 bases, with 13 bases between. The CDR3 length is 15 residues. CDR3 bases: TGTGCCTGGAGTGTACTAGGACTGGAATACAATGAGCAGTTCTTC. Translated, it gives CAWSVLGLEYNEQFF.

Many counts were recorded for this clonotype. The chain combines TRBV5-1 with TRBJ2-4; D possibly matches TRBD1 or TRBD2 (5 bases each). The ends were cut back, 0 bases at V and 0 bases at J, with 10 bases in the middle. The CDR3 is 16 residues long. Germline CDR1 is SGHRS and CDR2 is YFSETQ. In DNA form, the CDR3 reads TGCGCCAGCAGCTTGGACGGGGCTGTAGCCAAAAACATTCAGTACTTC. Protein product: CASSLDGAVAKNIQYF.

The J gene is TRBJ2-1, the V gene TRBV5-6; D uncertain. CDR3 length equals 13 residues. Germline CDR1 reads SGHDT; CDR2 reads YYEEEE. V lost 2 bases and J lost 8, with 11 bases in between. In DNA form, the CDR3 reads TGTGCCAGCAGCTTTTATATCGGGTATGAGCAGTTCTTC. Translation: CASSFYIGYEQFF.

This clonotype came up many times. This sequence joins TRBV29-1 and TRBJ2-1, with 12 bases matching TRBD2. The CDR3 loop spans 15 amino acids. J gave up 8 bases and V 1 base, and 6 bases lay outside the gene matches. Germline CDR1 and CDR2: SQVTM and ANQGSEA. CDR3 protein: CSVEVASGRVDEQFF. In DNA form, the CDR3 reads TGCAGCGTTGAAGTGGCTAGCGGGAGGGTCGATGAGCAGTTCTTC.

DNA of the CDR3: TGTGCCAGCAGCTTAAGGACTAGCGGGAAATACAATGAGCAGTTCTTC. Translation: CASSLRTSGKYNEQFF. The chain recombines TRBV7-8 with TRBJ2-1; TRBD2 matches at 12 bases. Germline-derived CDR1 and CDR2 are SGHVS and FQNEAQ. The length of the CDR3 is 16 residues. V shed 2 bases and J 4 bases; nucleotides not matched to a gene: 3. Full variable domain (remainder filled in from reference TRBV7-8 and TRBJ2-1): GAGVSQSPRYKVAKRGQDVALRCDPISGHVSLFWYQQALGQGPEFLTYFQNEAQLDKSGLPSDRFFAERPEGSVSTLKIQRTQQEDSAVYLCASSLRTSGKYNEQFFGPGTRLTVL.

There are a few counts of this clonotype. This chain connects TRBV7-6 to TRBJ2-1; no clear D. V was clipped by 10 bases and J by 10 bases, with 17 bases between them. Germline CDR1 and CDR2: SGHVS and FNYEAQ. This CDR3 comprises 12 residues. The CDR3 reads CATRGRAGEQFF. CDR3 nucleotides: TGTGCCACCCGTGGTCGGGCCGGGGAGCAGTTCTTC.

This clonotype was counted many times. This sequence joins TRBV20-1 and TRBJ2-2, with 7 bases that match TRBD2. With V trimmed by 4 bases and J by 3 bases, 8 bases remained unmatched. This CDR3 comprises 15 residues. CDR1 is DFQATT and CDR2 is SNEGSKA in the germline V gene (reference sequence). As DNA, the CDR3 is TGCAGTGCTACGGCGGGAGAGTGGCACACCGGGGAGCTGTTTTTT. Translation gives CSATAGEWHTGELFF.

This clonotype was counted many times. The CDR3 is CASRGGTASYNEQFF. The CDR3 nucleotides are TGCGCCAGCAGGGGGGGGACAGCAAGCTACAATGAGCAGTTCTTC. The genes are TRBV5-1 and TRBJ2-1; D tentatively fits TRBD1 or TRBD2 (7 bases each). This CDR3 has 15 amino acids. Germline-derived CDR1 and CDR2 are SGHRS and YFSETQ. The V gene lost 5 bases and the J gene lost 3 bases, with 15 bases spanning the gap.